Following are 27 T cell receptor beta chains from one sample sequenced in a study of identical twins. Via MiXCR, TCRdb re-called the 5' RACE reads, giving one row per CDR3 protein. This table has about 240,000 distinct CDR3 sequences, about 11% appearing once. The sequenced material came from memory T cells sorted from blood. Receptor source: a man aged 50-60 years in good health.

V is TRBV5-1 and J is TRBJ2-7, with 8 bases identical to TRBD1. Looked up from germline, CDR1 is SGHRS and CDR2 is YFSETQ. The CDR3 runs to 16 residues. V trimming: 1 base; J trimming: 2 bases; junction bases outside the gene matches: 8. The CDR3 protein is CASSLTMDRVTYEQYF. CDR3 nucleotides: TGCGCCAGCAGCTTGACTATGGACAGGGTAACCTACGAGCAGTACTTC.

The chain links TRBV20-1 to TRBJ2-7, with D possibly called TRBD1 or TRBD2 (6 bases each). Germline V gives CDR1 DFQATT, CDR2 SNEGSKA (reference sequence). V was pared by 5 bases and J by 5 bases, with 19 bases between. The CDR3 consists of 14 residues. CDR3 region: CSAEDRSRGNEQYF. In nucleotides, the CDR3 is TGCAGTGCTGAGGACAGATCCCGGGGGAACGAGCAGTACTTC.

This clonotype was picked up a small number of times. The V call is TRBV20-1, the J call TRBJ2-1; D could derive from TRBD1 or TRBD2 (6 bases each). The CDR3 has 19 residues. V lost 6 bases and J lost 4, with 31 bases in between. Germline V lookup: CDR1 DFQATT, CDR2 SNEGSKA (reference sequence). The CDR3 spells CSAVNYLTTRRGAYNEQFF. In DNA form, the CDR3 reads TGCAGTGCCGTGAACTACCTTACCACCCGGAGGGGGGCATACAATGAGCAGTTCTTC.

V gene TRBV12-5 combines with J gene TRBJ2-1; D is undetermined. The CDR3 extends over 13 amino acids. Germline CDR1 reads LGHNT; CDR2 reads FRNRAP. V was pared by 3 bases and J by 0 bases, with 3 bases between. Written as DNA, the CDR3 is TGTGCTAGTGGTTTAACCTCCTACAATGAGCAGTTCTTC. Its translation is CASGLTSYNEQFF.

The rearrangement uses TRBV4-3 and TRBJ2-2; maybe TRBD1 (6 bases). CDR1 is LGHNA and CDR2 is YSLEER in the germline V gene. Trimming took 0 bases from V and 4 from J, leaving 18 bases between them. The CDR3 runs 18 residues. CDR3 sequence: CASSQETGAGGTTGELFF. CDR3 DNA: TGCGCCAGCAGCCAAGAAACCGGGGCTGGGGGCACCACCGGGGAGCTGTTTTTT.

This clonotype was seen many times. The chain is built from TRBV5-6 and TRBJ1-2; D not resolved. Germline V lookup: CDR1 SGHDT, CDR2 YYEEEE. This CDR3 is built from 12 residues. Between the trimmed V and J ends, which lost 0 bases and 4 bases, there was a span of 4 bases. The CDR3 protein is CASSLAVYGYTF. The CDR3 DNA is TGTGCCAGCAGCTTGGCAGTCTATGGCTACACCTTC.

This clonotype came up many times. The V call is TRBV10-2, the J call TRBJ1-1; the match to TRBD1 covers 7 bases. Germline values: CDR1 WSHSY, CDR2 SAAADI. V lost 7 bases and J lost 3; bases outside the gene matches: 8. The CDR3 extends over 14 amino acids. CDR3 coding DNA: TGCGCCAGCACCCCAGACAGGGTCTACACTGAAGCTTTCTTT. Protein product: CASTPDRVYTEAFF.

The table lists this clonotype with many counts. The chain carries TRBV4-2 and TRBJ2-2, with TRBD2 matching 12 bases. The length of the CDR3 is 17 residues. The trim removed 0 bases at V and 7 bases at J, leaving 6 bases unmatched. Germline assignment: CDR1 LGHNA and CDR2 YNFKEQ. The CDR3, as DNA: TGTGCCAGCAGCCAAGATTCCCTAGCGGGGGGGTTCGGGGAGCTGTTTTTT. Translated: CASSQDSLAGGFGELFF.

There are a few counts of this clonotype. V is TRBV6-5 and J is TRBJ1-3; D is uncertain. V was cut by 0 bases and J by 0 bases, with 9 bases left in between. The germline gives CDR1 MNHEY, CDR2 SVGAGI. The CDR3 length is 16 residues. The CDR3 region has the DNA TGTGCCAGCAGTTACTCAGAGCGGCACTCTGGAAACACCATATATTTT. Amino acids: CASSYSERHSGNTIYF.

This clonotype was detected only a few times. V and J are TRBV2 and TRBJ1-2; D is ambiguous. This CDR3 has 12 amino acids. Germline V gene data show CDR1 as SNHLY and CDR2 as FYNNEI. The V end was cut by 7 bases, the J end by 5 bases, with 11 bases between. CDR3 amino acids: CASTMNQYGYTF. The CDR3 DNA follows: TGTGCCAGCACCATGAACCAGTATGGCTACACCTTC.

The table lists this clonotype with many counts. This chain joins TRBV6-1 and TRBJ1-6; a weak D match, TRBD1 (5 bases). This CDR3 is 16 amino acids long. Germline CDR1 MNHNS, CDR2 SASEGT. V lost 6 bases, J lost 0 bases, and 12 bases lay in between. CDR3 DNA: TGTGCCAGCAGCCGGGACGTAAGCTCCTATAATTCACCCCTCCACTTT. The encoded protein is CASSRDVSSYNSPLHF.

V is TRBV11-1 and J is TRBJ2-5, with a possible D match to TRBD2 (5 bases). Germline assignment: CDR1 SGHAT and CDR2 FQDESV (reference sequence). Deletions cut 4 bases from V and 5 bases from J, with 17 bases between. The CDR3 extends over 15 amino acids. The CDR3 bases are TGTGCCAGCAGCTCGTCGGGGTGGGGTTTGGAGACCCAGTACTTC. Translated, it gives CASSSSGWGLETQYF.

This clonotype was seen a handful of times. The DNA for the CDR3 is TGCAGTGCTAGAGATCTCCAATCAGGCGGAACTGAAGCTTTCTTT. Protein: CSARDLQSGGTEAFF. This chain joins TRBV20-1 and TRBJ1-1; D is uncertain. CDR1 is DFQATT and CDR2 is SNEGSKA in the germline V gene (reference sequence). The ends were cut back, 0 bases at V and 5 bases at J, with 16 bases in the middle. The CDR3 covers 15 residues.

The V call is TRBV20-1, the J call TRBJ1-4; D gene ambiguous. Germline V lookup: CDR1 DFQATT, CDR2 SNEGSKA (reference sequence). The length of the CDR3 is 12 residues. V lost 8 bases and J 0 bases, leaving 7 bases between the germline ends. CDR3 loop: CSLKTTNEKLFF. Here the CDR3 DNA reads TGCAGTCTCAAGACAACTAATGAAAAACTGTTTTTT.

The chain recombines TRBV5-1 with TRBJ1-1; 8 bases match TRBD1. The V segment lost 4 bases and the J segment 6 bases; nucleotides outside the gene matches: 8. Germline lookup yields CDR1 SGHRS and CDR2 YFSETQ. This CDR3 has 14 residues. For the CDR3, the DNA is TGCGCCAGCAGCGGCCGGACAGGGCAACCTGAAGCTTTCTTT. Translation gives CASSGRTGQPEAFF.

CDR3 coding DNA: TGTGCCAGCTCACCAACCGGACAGGGGGGGAATTCACCCCTCCACTTT. It translates to CASSPTGQGGNSPLHF. The rearrangement joins TRBV18 to TRBJ1-6; 10 bases map to TRBD1. CDR3 size: 16 residues. V gave up 2 bases and J gave up 7 bases; unmatched junction bases: 5. Per germline, CDR1 KGHSH and CDR2 LQKENI.

The sample holds a few counts of this clonotype. V usage is TRBV6-1 and J usage is TRBJ1-5; 11 bases agree with TRBD1. V was pared by 3 bases and J by 7 bases, with 17 bases of the junction left unmatched. Germline CDR1 reads MNHNS; CDR2 reads SASEGT. This CDR3 has 19 residues. The CDR3 bases are TGTGCCAGCAGTGATGCCACTATAGGCGGACAGGGGGCATGGCAGCCCCAGCATTTT. It is translated as CASSDATIGGQGAWQPQHF.

This clonotype occurred a few times. The chain employs TRBV20-1 and TRBJ2-3, with unresolved D. The V gene lost 2 bases and the J gene lost 6 bases, with 15 bases spanning the gap. The CDR3 has 14 amino acids. Per germline, CDR1 DFQATT and CDR2 SNEGSKA (reference sequence). The CDR3 loop is CSARIRSFRDTQYF. DNA of the CDR3: TGCAGTGCTAGAATTCGGAGCTTCAGGGATACGCAGTATTTT.

This clonotype was observed a few times. V and J are TRBV10-3 and TRBJ2-1; 8 bases fit TRBD2. The J segment lost 6 bases and the V segment lost 0 bases, leaving 4 bases of the junction unmatched. This CDR3 has 15 residues. Germline CDR1 ENHRY, CDR2 SYGVKD. CDR3 in DNA: TGTGCCATCAGTGAGTCCGGGACTAGATTCAATGAGCAGTTCTTC. It codes for CAISESGTRFNEQFF.

In this sample, this clonotype turned up a few times. J is TRBJ1-1 and V is TRBV20-1; D gene ambiguous. The CDR3 totals 15 residues. Trimming pared 0 bases from V and 2 bases from J, leaving 13 bases between. Germline V gives CDR1 DFQATT, CDR2 SNEGSKA (reference sequence). This CDR3 reads CSARDVTVINTEAFF. DNA of the CDR3: TGCAGTGCTAGAGATGTCACAGTAATCAACACTGAAGCTTTCTTT.

The chain combines TRBV4-3 with TRBJ1-5; a weak D match, TRBD1 (6 bases). The CDR3 length is 20 residues. The V end lost 2 bases, the J end lost 0 bases, and 23 bases lay between the germline ends. Germline V lookup: CDR1 LGHNA, CDR2 YSLEER. The CDR3 bases are TGCGCCAGCAGCCAAAACCGTCCCGGGACACTAGAAGATAGCAATCAGCCCCAGCATTTT. Translation gives CASSQNRPGTLEDSNQPQHF.

This clonotype was observed many times. The chain recombines TRBV6-2 or TRBV6-3 with TRBJ2-3, with TRBD1 matching 8 bases. V lost 6 bases, J lost 2 bases, and 13 bases stayed unmatched. The germline CDR1 and CDR2 sequences are MNHEY and SVGEGT. There are 17 residues in the CDR3. DNA for the CDR3: TGTGCCAGCAGCGGACAGGGTGGATTCGGCTTCACAGATACGCAGTATTTT. This sequence encodes CASSGQGGFGFTDTQYF.

The table lists this clonotype with a few counts. V gene TRBV6-2 or TRBV6-3 combines with J gene TRBJ1-5; 7 bases align to TRBD1. Germline CDR1 and CDR2: MNHEY and SVGEGT. This CDR3 has 13 residues. The trim removed 6 bases at V and 4 bases at J, leaving 3 bases unmatched. The chain's CDR3 is CASRQGRNQPQHF. CDR3 sequence (DNA): TGTGCCAGCAGACAGGGGAGGAATCAGCCCCAGCATTTT.

This clonotype was counted at least ten times. V gene TRBV7-2 combines with J gene TRBJ2-7; possibly TRBD1 for D (6 bases). Germline V gene lookup returns CDR1 SGHTA and CDR2 FQGNSA. Trimming shortened V by 2 bases and J by 5 bases, and 10 bases separated the two germline ends. This CDR3 has 13 residues. The CDR3 sequence: CASSLFTGNEQYF. The CDR3 DNA sequence: TGTGCCAGCAGCTTATTCACAGGGAACGAGCAGTACTTC. Complete variable domain (other parts from reference TRBV7-2 and TRBJ2-7): GAGVSQSPSNKVTEKGKDVELRCDPISGHTALYWYRQSLGQGLEFLIYFQGNSAPDKSGLPSDRFSAERTGGSVSTLTIQRTQQEDSAVYLCASSLFTGNEQYFGPGTRLTVT.

The chain has TRBV7-2 and TRBJ2-7, with 9 bases that match TRBD2. CDR3 length: 13 residues. V was pared by 6 bases and J by 3 bases, with 3 bases of the junction left unmatched. Germline V gene data show CDR1 as SGHTA and CDR2 as FQGNSA. CDR3: CASRTSGNYEQYF. CDR3 nucleotide sequence: TGTGCCAGCAGGACTAGCGGAAACTACGAGCAGTACTTC.

This clonotype has at least ten counts. This sequence joins TRBV27 and TRBJ2-5; D unclear. The V gene lost 2 bases and the J gene lost 4 bases, with 11 bases spanning the gap. In germline, CDR1 is MNHEY, CDR2 SMNVEV (reference sequence). The CDR3 is made up of 14 amino acids. This CDR3 reads CASSLGSGRETQYF. The CDR3 DNA reads TGTGCCAGCAGTTTAGGTAGTGGGCGAGAGACCCAGTACTTC.

This clonotype was picked up a small number of times. The chain joins TRBV6-6 to TRBJ1-4; no clear D. This CDR3 has 13 amino acids. The V gene's germline CDR1 is MNHNY and CDR2 SVGAGI (reference sequence). V was pared by 4 bases and J by 5 bases, with 8 bases between. This CDR3 is CASSSSGNEKLFF. DNA for the CDR3: TGTGCCAGCAGTTCATCGGGGAATGAAAAACTGTTTTTT.